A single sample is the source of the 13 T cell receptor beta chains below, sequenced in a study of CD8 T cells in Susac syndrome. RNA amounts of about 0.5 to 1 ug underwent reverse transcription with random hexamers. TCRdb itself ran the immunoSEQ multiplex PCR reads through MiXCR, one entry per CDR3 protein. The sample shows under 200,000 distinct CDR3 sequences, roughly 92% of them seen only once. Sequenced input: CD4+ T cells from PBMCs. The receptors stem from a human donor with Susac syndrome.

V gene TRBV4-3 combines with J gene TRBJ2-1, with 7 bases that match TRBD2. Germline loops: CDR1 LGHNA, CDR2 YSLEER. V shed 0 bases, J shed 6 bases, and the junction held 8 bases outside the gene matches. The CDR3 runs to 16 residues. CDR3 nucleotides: TGCGCCAGCAGCCAAGACGCAGCGGGGTGGGTCAATGAGCAGTTCTTC. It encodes CASSQDAAGWVNEQFF.

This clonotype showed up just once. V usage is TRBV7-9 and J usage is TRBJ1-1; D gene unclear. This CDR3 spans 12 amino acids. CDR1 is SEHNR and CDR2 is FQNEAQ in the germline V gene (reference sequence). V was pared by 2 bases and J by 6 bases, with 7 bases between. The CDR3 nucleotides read TGTGCCAGCAGCTTACCCACACCTGAAGCTTTCTTT. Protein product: CASSLPTPEAFF.

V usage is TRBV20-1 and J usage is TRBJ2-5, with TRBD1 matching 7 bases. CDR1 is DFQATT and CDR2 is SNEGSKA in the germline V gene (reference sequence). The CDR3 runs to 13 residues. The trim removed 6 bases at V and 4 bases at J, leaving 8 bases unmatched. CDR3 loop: CSAGTGAPETQYF. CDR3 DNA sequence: TGCAGTGCGGGTACAGGGGCCCCAGAGACCCAGTACTTC.

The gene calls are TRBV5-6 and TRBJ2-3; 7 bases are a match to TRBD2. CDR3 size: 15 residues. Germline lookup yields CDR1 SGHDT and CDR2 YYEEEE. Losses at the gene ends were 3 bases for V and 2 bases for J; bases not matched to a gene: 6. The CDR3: CASSYGGGSTDTQYF. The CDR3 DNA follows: TGTGCCAGCAGCTATGGGGGGGGGTCCACAGATACGCAGTATTTT.

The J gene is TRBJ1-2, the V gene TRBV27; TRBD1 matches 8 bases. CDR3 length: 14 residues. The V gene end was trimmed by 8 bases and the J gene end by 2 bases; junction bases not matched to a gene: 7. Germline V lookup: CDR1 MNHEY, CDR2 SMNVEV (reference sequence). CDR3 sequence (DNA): TGTGCCAGCCAGCGGACAGGGACCAACTATGGCTACACCTTC. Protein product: CASQRTGTNYGYTF.

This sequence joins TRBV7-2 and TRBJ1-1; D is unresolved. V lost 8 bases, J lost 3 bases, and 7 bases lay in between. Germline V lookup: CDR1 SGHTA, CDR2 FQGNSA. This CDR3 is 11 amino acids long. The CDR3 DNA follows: TGTGCCAGCGGCCGGGACACTGAAGCTTTCTTT. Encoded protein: CASGRDTEAFF.

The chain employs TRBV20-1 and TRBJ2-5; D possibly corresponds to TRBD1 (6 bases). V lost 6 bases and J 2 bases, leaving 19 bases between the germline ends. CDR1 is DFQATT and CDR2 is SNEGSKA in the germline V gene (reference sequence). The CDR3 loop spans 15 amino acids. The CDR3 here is CSAGARGMGQETQYF. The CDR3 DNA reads TGCAGTGCCGGGGCGAGGGGGATGGGACAAGAGACCCAGTACTTC.

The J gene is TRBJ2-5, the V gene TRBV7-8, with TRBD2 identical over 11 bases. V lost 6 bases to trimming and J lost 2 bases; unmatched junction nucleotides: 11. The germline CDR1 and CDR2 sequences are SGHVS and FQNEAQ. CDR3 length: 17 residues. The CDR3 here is CASSLPLAGGPQETQYF. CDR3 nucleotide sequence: TGTGCCAGCAGTTTGCCCCTAGCGGGGGGCCCGCAAGAGACCCAGTACTTC.

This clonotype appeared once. This CDR3 reads CASSPPGLLLDEQFF. The CDR3 DNA reads as TGTGCCAGCAGTCCCCCGGGACTCCTCCTCGATGAGCAGTTCTTC. The chain has TRBV12-3 or TRBV12-4 and TRBJ2-1; possibly TRBD2 for D (6 bases). V gave up 5 bases and J gave up 8 bases, with 19 bases separating them. CDR3 size: 15 residues.

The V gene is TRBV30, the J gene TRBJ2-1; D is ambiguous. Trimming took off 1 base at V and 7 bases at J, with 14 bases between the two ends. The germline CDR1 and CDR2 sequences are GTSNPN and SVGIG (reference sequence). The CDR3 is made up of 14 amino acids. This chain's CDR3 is CAWSGRKGWNEQFF. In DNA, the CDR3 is TGTGCCTGGAGTGGGAGAAAGGGATGGAATGAGCAGTTCTTC.

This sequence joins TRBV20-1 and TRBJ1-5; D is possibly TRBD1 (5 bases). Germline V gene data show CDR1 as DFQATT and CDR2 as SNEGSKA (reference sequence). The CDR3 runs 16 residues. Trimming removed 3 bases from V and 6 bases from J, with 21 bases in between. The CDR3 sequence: CSASVAGRSNSQPQHF. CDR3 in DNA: TGCAGTGCTAGCGTCGCGGGACGGTCTAACAGTCAGCCCCAGCATTTT.

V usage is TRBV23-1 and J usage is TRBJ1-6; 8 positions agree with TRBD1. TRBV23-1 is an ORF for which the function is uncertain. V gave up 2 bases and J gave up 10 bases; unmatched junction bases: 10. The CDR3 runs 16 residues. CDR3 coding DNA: TGCGCCAGCAGTCAACACAGACAGGGGCTGAGATCACCCCTCCACTTT. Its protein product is CASSQHRQGLRSPLHF.

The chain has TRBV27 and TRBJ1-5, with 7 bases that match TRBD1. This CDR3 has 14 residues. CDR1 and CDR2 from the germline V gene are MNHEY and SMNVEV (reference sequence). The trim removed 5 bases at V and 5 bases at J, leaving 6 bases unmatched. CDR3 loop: CASSQDRPYQPQHF. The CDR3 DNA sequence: TGTGCCAGCAGTCAGGACAGGCCCTATCAGCCCCAGCATTTT.